The 15 T cell receptor beta chains reported below all come from one sample, sequenced in a study of post-analysis software for immune sequencing data. Antigens for these TCRs are unknown. The study, taken as a whole, reports: The five TRBV segments detected at higher frequency in patients than in controls included TRBV5-6, TRBV5-1 and TRBV20-1.

Every TCR beta cDNA library bore unique molecular identifiers. From the PCR reads, TCRdb called clonotypes with MiXCR, one entry per CDR3 protein. The sample shows 740,000 or so distinct CDR3 sequences, about 57% of them seen only once. The source material was blood. These receptors originate from a girl under 18 with multiple sclerosis.

This clonotype has a handful of counts. The CDR3 sequence is CATTLAGAGYGYTF. The CDR3 DNA reads TGTGCCACCACCCTGGCGGGGGCTGGCTATGGCTACACCTTC. The chain recombines TRBV15 with TRBJ1-2, with D tentatively TRBD1 (6 bases). Germline V gene lookup returns CDR1 LNHNV and CDR2 YYDKDF (reference sequence). Trimming cost V 7 bases and J 4 bases, with 16 bases left between them. This CDR3 has 14 amino acids. Complete variable domain (other parts from reference TRBV15 and TRBJ1-2): DAMVIQNPRYQVTQFGKPVTLSCSQTLNHNVMYWYQQKSSQAPKLLFHYYDKDFNNEADTPDNFQSRRPNTSFCFLDIRSPGLGDTAMYLCATTLAGAGYGYTFGSGTRLTVV.

DNA of the CDR3: TGTGCCAGCAAAAACAGGGGGCTGTTGTACAATGAGCAGTTCTTC. Amino acid sequence: CASKNRGLLYNEQFF. The V and J genes are TRBV12-3 or TRBV12-4 and TRBJ2-1; 9 bases map to TRBD1. The V and J ends lost 7 bases and 4 bases, in that order; junction bases with no gene match: 8. The CDR3 consists of 15 residues.

The rearrangement links TRBV27 to TRBJ2-2, with D tentatively TRBD1 (5 bases). CDR1 is MNHEY and CDR2 is SMNVEV in the germline V gene (reference sequence). CDR3 length: 15 amino acids. The ends were cut back, 3 bases at V and 1 base at J, with 9 bases in the middle. CDR3 amino acids: CASSLTTVNTGELFF. Written as DNA, the CDR3 is TGTGCCAGCAGTTTGACGACAGTGAACACCGGGGAGCTGTTTTTT.

This clonotype was counted once. The chain links TRBV11-2 to TRBJ2-7; 8 positions agree with TRBD1. V lost 5 bases to trimming and J lost 2 bases; unmatched junction nucleotides: 14. The length of the CDR3 is 17 residues. Germline assignment: CDR1 SGHAT and CDR2 FQNNGV. CDR3 bases: TGTGCCAGCAGCCGCCGAACAGGGGGAAGTGGTACCTACGAGCAGTACTTC. Protein product: CASSRRTGGSGTYEQYF.

J is TRBJ2-1 and V is TRBV10-2, with 10 bases aligning to TRBD2. The CDR3 is 15 amino acids. Germline CDR1 reads WSHSY; CDR2 reads SAAADI. J lost 8 bases, V lost 3 bases, and 7 bases had no gene match. CDR3 residues: CASSDTSGVRDEQFF. The CDR3 DNA reads as TGCGCCAGCAGTGATACTAGCGGGGTTAGGGATGAGCAGTTCTTC.

By its share, this clonotype is medium-sized. The CDR3 is CASSPRPGWQPQHF. The DNA of the CDR3 is TGTGCCAGCAGCCCCCGACCGGGATGGCAGCCCCAGCATTTT. The chain joins TRBV7-2 to TRBJ1-5, with D unclear. Trimming removed 5 bases from V and 7 bases from J, with 15 bases in between. CDR3 length: 14 residues. Germline CDR1 is SGHTA and CDR2 is FQGNSA. Using reference TRBV7-2 and TRBJ1-5 for the parts outside the CDR3, the full variable domain is GAGVSQSPSNKVTEKGKDVELRCDPISGHTALYWYRQSLGQGLEFLIYFQGNSAPDKSGLPSDRFSAERTGGSVSTLTIQRTQQEDSAVYLCASSPRPGWQPQHFGDGTRLSIL.

In this sample, this clonotype turned up once. The genes are TRBV7-3 and TRBJ2-3; D gene uncertain. The V end was cut by 4 bases, the J end by 4 bases, with 12 bases between. Germline V CDR1 and CDR2: SGHTA, FQGTGA. The CDR3 covers 14 residues. The CDR3 region has the DNA TGTGCCAGCAGCTCTGGGATGAACCCAGATACGCAGTATTTT. The encoded protein is CASSSGMNPDTQYF.

In nucleotides, the CDR3 is TGCAGCGCCGGGACAGGGAGAGACTATGGCTACACCTTC. It translates to CSAGTGRDYGYTF. The gene calls are TRBV29-1 and TRBJ1-2; 9 nucleotides match TRBD1. The length of the CDR3 is 13 residues. Germline loops: CDR1 SQVTM, CDR2 ANQGSEA. The V and J ends lost 7 bases and 3 bases, in that order; junction bases with no gene match: 6.

The chain carries TRBV14 and TRBJ2-1; D not certain. The V and J ends lost 0 bases and 9 bases respectively, with 15 bases between them. From germline, CDR1 is SGHDN and CDR2 FVKESK. This CDR3 contains 15 residues. CDR3 sequence: CASSQEKGMRSEQFF. CDR3 DNA sequence: TGTGCCAGCAGCCAAGAAAAGGGTATGAGGAGTGAGCAGTTCTTC. Supplemented by reference TRBV14 and TRBJ2-1, the full variable domain reads EAGVTQFPSHSVIEKGQTVTLRCDPISGHDNLYWYRRVMGKEIKFLLHFVKESKQDESGMPNNRFLAERTGGTYSTLKVQPAELEDSGVYFCASSQEKGMRSEQFFGPGTRLTVL.

The chain links TRBV27 to TRBJ2-4, with 7 bases lining up with TRBD2. The assigned J gene may be wrong: the sequence end matches TRBJ2-7 better. CDR1 and CDR2 from the germline V gene are MNHEY and SMNVEV (reference sequence). The CDR3 consists of 15 residues. This chain's CDR3 is CASRSGGGGLNEQYF. In DNA form, the CDR3 reads TGTGCCAGCCGCTCTGGGGGGGGAGGGCTTAACGAGCAGTACTTC.

This chain connects TRBV2 to TRBJ2-5; the match to TRBD2 covers 8 bases. V shed 4 bases and J 5 bases; nucleotides not matched to a gene: 9. This CDR3 is built from 15 residues. Germline lookup yields CDR1 SNHLY and CDR2 FYNNEI. CDR3 sequence: CASSARLAGWETQYF. The CDR3 DNA reads as TGTGCCAGCAGTGCTAGGCTAGCGGGTTGGGAGACCCAGTACTTC.

This clonotype was observed a single time. Germline is not matched at one junction end, which may reflect a read error. V gene TRBV7-6 combines with J gene TRBJ2-5, with 7 bases fitting TRBD2. The J call is in doubt because the DNA end fits TRBJ2-7 better. This CDR3 has 13 amino acids. Per the germline V gene, CDR1 is SGHVS and CDR2 is FNYEAQ. The chain's CDR3 is CDSSLVTGGEQYF. The CDR3 DNA sequence: TGTGACAGCAGCTTAGTCACGGGGGGCGAGCAGTACTTC.

The chain combines TRBV15 with TRBJ2-7, with 7 bases identical to TRBD2. The DNA matches TRBJ2-5 better at its end, which makes the J call doubtful. The CDR3 is made up of 16 amino acids. From germline, CDR1 is LNHNV and CDR2 YYDKDF (reference sequence). The CDR3 loop is CATSKAGLAGVETQYF. CDR3 DNA: TGTGCCACCAGCAAGGCGGGACTGGCGGGAGTAGAGACCCAGTACTTC.

This chain links TRBV7-9 with TRBJ1-2, with D maybe TRBD1 (5 bases). The CDR3 runs to 14 residues. Trimming took off 6 bases at V and 1 base at J, with 12 bases between the two ends. CDR1 is SEHNR and CDR2 is FQNEAQ in the germline V gene (reference sequence). The CDR3 region has the DNA TGTGCCAGCAGTTCGATCGACAGTAACTATGGCTACACCTTC. Translation gives CASSSIDSNYGYTF.

A single count supports this clonotype. This chain connects TRBV20-1 to TRBJ2-5, with 8 bases aligning to TRBD1. Matching the DNA end better, TRBJ2-7 makes the J call doubtful. The CDR3 runs to 14 residues. CDR1 and CDR2 from the germline V gene are DFQATT and SNEGSKA (reference sequence). The chain's CDR3 is CSARDLQGVHEQYF. The CDR3 nucleotides are TGCAGTGCTAGAGATCTACAGGGGGTACACGAGCAGTACTTC.